This is a list of T cell receptor beta chains from one sample in a study of shared T cell receptors in the human thymus. The method was immunoSEQ multiplex PCR; TCRdb's version includes in-frame clones alone and lacks a portion of them. The sample includes 640,000 or so clones, approximately 87% seen only once; the top ten take roughly 0.0094%. These same records also appear under a second study, on human thymus T cells.

Sequenced material: thymocytes. The receptors were sampled from a boy younger than two with a congenital heart defect. The CDR3 runs from the conserved cysteine through the conserved F or W. Size is omitted from some rows. Given values are once, few, many or a class for expanded clones.

cdr3_length v_call clone_size cdr3_aa
17 TRBV25-1 few CASSEGRAGWDTGELFF
16 TRBV4-1 - CASSQAYRGLDEKLFF
15 TRBV5-1 - CASSLTGTVNQPQHF
21 TRBV4-3 - CASSQDGASGSCPLDYNEQFF
15 TRBV9 - CASSSRGFWNEKLFF
15 TRBV5-1 once CASSFFLAGVDEQYF
16 TRBV29-1 - CSVEQLRDRFDYGYTF
13 TRBV19 - CASSRQGPGELFF
19 TRBV7-2 - CASSLEWRGTGEPHYGYTF
15 TRBV5-1 - CASSLGSGGTDTQYF
16 TRBV4-1 - CASSQDGGGGLYEQYF
16 TRBV14 - CASSQQSPGVSSPLHF
13 TRBV2 - CASSGQVDGEAFF
14 TRBV30 - CAWMGQGAQYEQYF
16 TRBV12-5 - CASALGHVTSGNTIYF
16 TRBV11-2 - CASSLAPGQGVDEQFF
14 TRBV27 - CASSSLEGTGEQFF
18 TRBV4-3 - CASSQVSIGTSMNTEAFF
17 TRBV2 - CASSYPGTGGSVQPQHF